Only one count was recorded for the clone carrying this TCR beta chain. The data belong to a study of blood T cell repertoires in COVID-19. Whole-study context: Both acute and convalescent COVID-19 samples were obtained from the United States, Italy and Spain. The analysed material was cDNA or gDNA that came from T cells, B-cell-depleted T cells, or PBMCs.

Trimming left V 3 bases short and J 0 bases short, with 8 bases between. This CDR3 is 14 amino acids long. From germline, CDR1 is MNHNS and CDR2 SASEGT. Source study methods: For nucleated cells, counts were estimated from reference gene primer amplification. The repertoire was sequenced with immunoSEQ multiplex PCR; TCRdb's copy has only in-frame clones and lacks some. D and trimming were read from the DNA, whereas the V and J calls and clone size are those reported in that table. The top ten clones hold about 3% of a sample with about 200,000 clones, around nine tenths of them seen once. This chain connects TRBV6-1 to TRBJ1-1; D unclear. Material for sequencing was peripheral blood. This clonotype was sampled from a man in his fifties or sixties with acute or convalescent COVID-19. DNA for the CDR3: TGTGCCAGCAGTGATTTCGTAGTGAACACTGAAGCTTTCTTT. Translation: CASSDFVVNTEAFF.